The clone carrying this TCR beta chain has a count of ten or more. The antigen remains undetermined. Germline CDR1 is SQVTM and CDR2 is ANQGSEA. V was clipped by 7 bases and J by 5 bases, with 14 bases between them. The CDR3 is 12 amino acids. This sample was taken from a study of regulatory T cells in long-lasting Graves disease. Across the whole study: Treatment with antithyroid drugs for over 5 years, together with positive TSH receptor antibodies, meant persistent Graves' disease. Study-wide points: Segments TRBV28, TRBJ1-2 and TRBJ2-5 showed preferential usage in persistent disease. Newly diagnosed Graves' patients exceeded persistent ones in TCR diversity.

To make TCR beta libraries, researchers used iRepertoire HTBI primers and Arm-PCR of CDR3 regions. Original processing methods: From all samples, identification returned 12 to 15 TRBJ and 60 to 80 TRBV segments. TCRdb processed the multiplex PCR reads anew with MiXCR; each CDR3 protein has one entry. TCRdb assigned the V and J calls; the authors' analysis was not used. The sample contains 450,000 or so distinct CDR3 sequences, more than 20% of which appear only once. Time point denoted: persistent/refractory GD, antithyroid drugs over 5 years with positive TRAb. Construction of the TCR library relied on RNA isolated from PBMCs.

The receptor was isolated from a female donor with Graves disease. The chain carries TRBV29-1 and TRBJ1-1; tentatively, D is TRBD1 (6 bases). Specimen: peripheral blood mononuclear cells (PBMCs), collected when the disease was refractory, from a patient treated with antithyroid drugs. CDR3 region: CSARQVGTEAFF. The DNA for the CDR3 is TGCAGCGCACGACAGGTGGGGACTGAAGCTTTCTTT.